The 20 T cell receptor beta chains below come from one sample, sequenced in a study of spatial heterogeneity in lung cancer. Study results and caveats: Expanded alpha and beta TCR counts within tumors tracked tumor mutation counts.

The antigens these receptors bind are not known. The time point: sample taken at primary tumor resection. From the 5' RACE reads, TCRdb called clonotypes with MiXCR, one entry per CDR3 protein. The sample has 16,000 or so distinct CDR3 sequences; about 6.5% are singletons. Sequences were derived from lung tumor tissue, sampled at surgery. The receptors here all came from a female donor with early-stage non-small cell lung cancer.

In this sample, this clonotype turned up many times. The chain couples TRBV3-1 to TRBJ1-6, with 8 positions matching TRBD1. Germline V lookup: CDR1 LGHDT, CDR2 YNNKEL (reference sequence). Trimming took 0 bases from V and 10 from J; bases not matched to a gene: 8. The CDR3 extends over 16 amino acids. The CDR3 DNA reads TGTGCCAGCAGCCAAGATACAGGGGGAAGTTCCTCACCCCTCCACTTT. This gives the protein CASSQDTGGSSSPLHF.

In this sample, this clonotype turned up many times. The CDR3 spells CSARGTSGSTDTQYF. In nucleotides, the CDR3 is TGCAGCGCGCGAGGGACTAGCGGGAGCACAGATACGCAGTATTTT. V usage is TRBV29-1 and J usage is TRBJ2-3, with 12 bases that match TRBD2. Germline-derived CDR1 and CDR2 are SQVTM and ANQGSEA. V trimming: 7 bases; J trimming: 0 bases; junction bases outside the gene matches: 5. CDR3 length equals 15 residues.

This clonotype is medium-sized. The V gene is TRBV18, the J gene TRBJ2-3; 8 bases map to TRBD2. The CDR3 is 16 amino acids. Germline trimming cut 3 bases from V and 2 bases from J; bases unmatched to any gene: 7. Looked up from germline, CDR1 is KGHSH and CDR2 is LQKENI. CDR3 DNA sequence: TGTGCCAGCTCACCCCGAGGCGGGGGGATCACAGATACGCAGTATTTT. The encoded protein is CASSPRGGGITDTQYF. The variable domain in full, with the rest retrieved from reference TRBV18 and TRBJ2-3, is NAGVMQNPRHLVRRRGQEARLRCSPMKGHSHVYWYRQLPEEGLKFMVYLQKENIIDESGMPKERFSAEFPKEGPSILRIQQVVRGDSAAYFCASSPRGGGITDTQYFGPGTRLTVL.

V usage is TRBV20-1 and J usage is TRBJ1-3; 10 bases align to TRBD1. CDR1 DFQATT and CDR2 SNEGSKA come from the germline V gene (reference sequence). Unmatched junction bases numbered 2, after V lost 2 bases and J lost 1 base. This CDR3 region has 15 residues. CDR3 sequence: CSARWDRGSGNTIYF. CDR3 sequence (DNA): TGCAGTGCTAGATGGGACAGGGGTTCTGGAAACACCATATATTTT.

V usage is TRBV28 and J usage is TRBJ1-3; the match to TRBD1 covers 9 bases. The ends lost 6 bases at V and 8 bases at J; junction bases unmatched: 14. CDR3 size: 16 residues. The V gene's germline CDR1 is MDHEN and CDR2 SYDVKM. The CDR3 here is CASSFNPRDREDTIYF. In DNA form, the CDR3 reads TGTGCCAGCAGCTTTAACCCGAGGGACAGGGAGGACACCATATATTTT. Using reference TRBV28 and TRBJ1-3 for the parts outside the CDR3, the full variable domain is DVKVTQSSRYLVKRTGEKVFLECVQDMDHENMFWYRQDPGLGLRLIYFSYDVKMKEKGDIPEGYSVSREKKERFSLILESASTNQTSMYLCASSFNPRDREDTIYFGEGSWLTVV.

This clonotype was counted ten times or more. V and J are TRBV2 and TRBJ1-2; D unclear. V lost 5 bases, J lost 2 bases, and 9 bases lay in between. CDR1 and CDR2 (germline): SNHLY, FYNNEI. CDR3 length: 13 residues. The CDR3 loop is CASSNGRNYGYTF. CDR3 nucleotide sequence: TGTGCCAGCAGTAATGGCAGGAACTATGGCTACACCTTC.

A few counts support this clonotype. CDR3 amino acids: CASSFLADNSPLHF. The DNA for the CDR3 is TGTGCCAGCAGCTTCTTAGCTGATAATTCACCCCTCCACTTT. The chain is built from TRBV7-6 and TRBJ1-6; no clear D gene. Deletions cut 3 bases from V and 5 bases from J, with 8 bases between. CDR3 size: 14 residues. Per germline, CDR1 SGHVS and CDR2 FNYEAQ.

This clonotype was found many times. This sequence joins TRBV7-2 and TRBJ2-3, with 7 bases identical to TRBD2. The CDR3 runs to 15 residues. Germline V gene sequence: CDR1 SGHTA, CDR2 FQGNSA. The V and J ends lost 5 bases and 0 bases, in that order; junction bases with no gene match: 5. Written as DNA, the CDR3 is TGTGCCAGCAGCCGGGCCGGGGGGAGCACAGATACGCAGTATTTT. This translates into CASSRAGGSTDTQYF.

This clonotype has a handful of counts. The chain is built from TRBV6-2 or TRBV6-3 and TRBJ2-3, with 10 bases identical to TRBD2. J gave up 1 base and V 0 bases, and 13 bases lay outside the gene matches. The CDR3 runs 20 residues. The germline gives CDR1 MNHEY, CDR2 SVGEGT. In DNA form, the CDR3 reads TGTGCCAGCAGTTACTCGATCGGGAGCGGGGGGGCCTGGGGCACAGATACGCAGTATTTT. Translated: CASSYSIGSGGAWGTDTQYF.

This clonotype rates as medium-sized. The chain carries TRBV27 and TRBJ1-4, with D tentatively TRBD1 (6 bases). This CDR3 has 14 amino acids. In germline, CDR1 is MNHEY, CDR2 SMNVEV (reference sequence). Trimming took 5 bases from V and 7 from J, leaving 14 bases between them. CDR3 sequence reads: CASSPQWGREKLFF. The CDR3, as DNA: TGTGCCAGCAGTCCCCAGTGGGGGCGTGAAAAACTGTTTTTT.

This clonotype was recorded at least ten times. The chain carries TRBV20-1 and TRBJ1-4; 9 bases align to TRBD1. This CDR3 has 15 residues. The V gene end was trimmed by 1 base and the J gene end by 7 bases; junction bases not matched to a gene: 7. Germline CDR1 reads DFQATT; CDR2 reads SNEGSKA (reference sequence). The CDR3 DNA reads TGCAGTGCTAGAGTTCCGGGACAGGGAGGTGAAAAACTGTTTTTT. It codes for CSARVPGQGGEKLFF.

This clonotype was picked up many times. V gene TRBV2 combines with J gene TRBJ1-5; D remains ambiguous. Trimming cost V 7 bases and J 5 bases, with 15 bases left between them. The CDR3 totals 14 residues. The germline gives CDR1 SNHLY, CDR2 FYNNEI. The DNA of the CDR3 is TGTGCCAGCAATAAGGGCCTCTACGATCAGCCCCAGCATTTT. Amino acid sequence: CASNKGLYDQPQHF.

In DNA form, the CDR3 reads TGTGCCTGGAGTGTAGGTACCGGGACAGGTTCCTACAATGAGCAGTTCTTC. The encoded protein is CAWSVGTGTGSYNEQFF. The V gene is TRBV30, the J gene TRBJ2-1, with 8 positions matching TRBD1. Germline CDR1 and CDR2: GTSNPN and SVGIG (reference sequence). CDR3 size: 17 residues. J gave up 1 base and V 0 bases, and 8 bases lay outside the gene matches. Looking up the rest from reference TRBV30 and TRBJ2-1 gives the full variable domain: SQTIHQWPATLVQPVGSPLSLECTVEGTSNPNLYWYRQAAGRGLQLLFYSVGIGQISSEVPQNLSASRPQDRQFILSSKKLLLSDSGFYLCAWSVGTGTGSYNEQFFGPGTRLTVL.

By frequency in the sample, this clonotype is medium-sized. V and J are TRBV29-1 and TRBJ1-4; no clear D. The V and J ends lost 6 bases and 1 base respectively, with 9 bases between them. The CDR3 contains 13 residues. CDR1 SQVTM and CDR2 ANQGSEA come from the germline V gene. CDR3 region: CSVGRGTNEKLFF. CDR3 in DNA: TGCAGCGTGGGCCGGGGAACTAATGAAAAACTGTTTTTT.

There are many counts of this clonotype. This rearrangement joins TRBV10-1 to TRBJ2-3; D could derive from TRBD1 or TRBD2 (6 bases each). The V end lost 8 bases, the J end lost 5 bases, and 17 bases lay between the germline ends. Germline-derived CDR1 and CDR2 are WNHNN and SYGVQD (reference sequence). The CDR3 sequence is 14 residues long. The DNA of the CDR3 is TGCGCCAGCGCTAGGGGGGATCTCAAAGATACGCAGTATTTT. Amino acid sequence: CASARGDLKDTQYF.

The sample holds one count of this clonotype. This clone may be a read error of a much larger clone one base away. The CDR3 region is CASSSRGAETQYF. The CDR3 DNA follows: TGTGCCAGCAGCTCGCGGGGGGCAGAGACCCAGTACTTC. J is TRBJ2-5 and V is TRBV5-4; 8 bases map to TRBD2. The junction had 2 bases not matched to a gene; V was cut back by 3 bases and J by 4 bases. This CDR3 has 13 residues. In germline, CDR1 is SGHNT, CDR2 YYREEE (reference sequence). The complete variable domain, with remaining parts taken from reference TRBV5-4 and TRBJ2-5, reads ETGVTQSPTHLIKTRGQQVTLRCSSQSGHNTVSWYQQALGQGPQFIFQYYREEENGRGNFPPRFSGLQFPNYSSELNVNALELDDSALYLCASSSRGAETQYFGPGTRLLVL.

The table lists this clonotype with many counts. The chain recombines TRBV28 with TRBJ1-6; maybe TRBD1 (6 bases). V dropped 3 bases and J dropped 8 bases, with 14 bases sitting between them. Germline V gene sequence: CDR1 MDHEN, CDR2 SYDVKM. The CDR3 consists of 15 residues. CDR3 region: CASSLRGAAHSPLHF. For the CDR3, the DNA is TGTGCCAGCAGTTTGCGGGGGGCGGCCCATTCACCCCTCCACTTT.

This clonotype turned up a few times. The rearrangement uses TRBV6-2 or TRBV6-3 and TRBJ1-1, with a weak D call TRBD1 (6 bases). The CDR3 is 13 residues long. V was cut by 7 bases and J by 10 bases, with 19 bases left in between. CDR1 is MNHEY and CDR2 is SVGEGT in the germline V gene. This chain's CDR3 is CASTDWAGERAFF. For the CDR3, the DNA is TGTGCCAGCACCGACTGGGCAGGGGAACGAGCTTTCTTT.

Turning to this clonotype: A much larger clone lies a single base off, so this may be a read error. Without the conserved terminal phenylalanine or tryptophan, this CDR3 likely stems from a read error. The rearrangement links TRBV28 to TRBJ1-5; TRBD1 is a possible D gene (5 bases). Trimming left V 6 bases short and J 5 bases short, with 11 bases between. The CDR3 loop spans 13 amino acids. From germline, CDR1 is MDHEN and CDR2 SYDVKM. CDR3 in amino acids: CASSAQGYQPQHL. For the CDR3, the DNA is TGTGCCAGCAGCGCCCAGGGATATCAGCCCCAGCATCTT.

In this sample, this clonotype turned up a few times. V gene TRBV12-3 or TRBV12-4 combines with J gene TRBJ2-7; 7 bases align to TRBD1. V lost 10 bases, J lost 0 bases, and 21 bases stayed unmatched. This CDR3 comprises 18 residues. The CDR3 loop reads CATLLPGQYPLSSYEQYF. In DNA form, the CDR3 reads TGTGCCACCCTTCTCCCGGGACAGTACCCATTAAGCTCCTACGAGCAGTACTTC.